The subject of this entry is one T cell receptor beta chain. Antigen specificity is unknown. These data are taken from a study of T-cell memory formation after mild COVID-19. Study information: TCR clusters were mostly confined to one donor each.

General study results and limits: The authors did not confirm SARS-CoV-2 specificity of second-wave clones peaking day 37.

TCRdb reprocessed the 5' RACE reads via MiXCR and lists one record per CDR3 protein. The sample records hundreds of thousands of distinct CDR3 sequences, roughly 22% being singletons. The length of the CDR3 is 16 residues. CDR1 and CDR2 from the germline V gene are SNHLY and FYNNEI. Trimming at V came to 5 bases and at J to 2 bases, leaving 9 bases not matched to a gene. The V and J genes are TRBV2 and TRBJ2-3, with 8 bases that match TRBD1. The source is an adult woman who had mild COVID-19 (a few samples of this study predate the infection). Cell type and time point are not known. Sample: PBMCs or a T cell subset sorted from them (not recorded which). The CDR3 nucleotides are TGTGCCAGCAGTTCTCGAACAGGGGGAATCACAGATACGCAGTATTTT. It codes for CASSSRTGGITDTQYF.